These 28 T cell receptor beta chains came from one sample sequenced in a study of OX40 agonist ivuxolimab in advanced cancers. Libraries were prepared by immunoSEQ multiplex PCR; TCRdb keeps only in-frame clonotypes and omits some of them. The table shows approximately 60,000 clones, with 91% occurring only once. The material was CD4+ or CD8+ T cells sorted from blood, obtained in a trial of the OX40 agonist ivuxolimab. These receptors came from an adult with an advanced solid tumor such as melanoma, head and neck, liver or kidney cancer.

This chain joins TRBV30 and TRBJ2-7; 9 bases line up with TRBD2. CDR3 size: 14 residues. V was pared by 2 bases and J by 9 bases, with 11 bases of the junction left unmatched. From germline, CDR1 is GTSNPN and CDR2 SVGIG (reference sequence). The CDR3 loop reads CAWSKVAGVPGQYF. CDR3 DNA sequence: TGTGCCTGGAGTAAAGTAGCGGGAGTCCCAGGGCAGTACTTC.

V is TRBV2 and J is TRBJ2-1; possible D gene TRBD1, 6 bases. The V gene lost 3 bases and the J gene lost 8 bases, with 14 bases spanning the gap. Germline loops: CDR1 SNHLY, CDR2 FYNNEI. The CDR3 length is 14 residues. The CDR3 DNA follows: TGTGCCAGCAGTGACCCCCTCCCAGGGGATGAGCAGTTCTTC. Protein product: CASSDPLPGDEQFF. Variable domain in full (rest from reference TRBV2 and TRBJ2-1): EPEVTQTPSHQVTQMGQEVILRCVPISNHLYFYWYRQILGQKVEFLVSFYNNEISEKSEIFDDQFSVERPDGSNFTLKIRSTKLEDSAMYFCASSDPLPGDEQFFGPGTRLTVL.

The CDR3 here is CASSLGLQGAISGNTIYF. The CDR3 nucleotides read TGTGCCAGCAGCTTAGGCCTACAGGGGGCGATATCTGGAAACACCATATATTTT. The rearrangement uses TRBV13 and TRBJ1-3; 9 nucleotides line up with TRBD1. Trimming removed 0 bases from V and 1 base from J; junction bases left unmatched: 7. Germline CDR1 is PRHDT and CDR2 is FYEKMQ (reference sequence). The CDR3 covers 18 residues.

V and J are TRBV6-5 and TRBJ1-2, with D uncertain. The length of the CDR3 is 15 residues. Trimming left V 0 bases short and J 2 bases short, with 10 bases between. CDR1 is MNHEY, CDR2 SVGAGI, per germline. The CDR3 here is CASSYSTHGNYGYTF. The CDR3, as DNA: TGTGCCAGCAGTTACTCGACACACGGGAACTATGGCTACACCTTC.

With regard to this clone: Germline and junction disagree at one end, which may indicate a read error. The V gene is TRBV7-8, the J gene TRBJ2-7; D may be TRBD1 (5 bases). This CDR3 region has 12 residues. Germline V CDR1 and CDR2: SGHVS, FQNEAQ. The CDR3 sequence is CASSLERGEQYF. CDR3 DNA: TGTGCCAGCAGTTTAGAAAGGGGAGAGCAGTACTTC.

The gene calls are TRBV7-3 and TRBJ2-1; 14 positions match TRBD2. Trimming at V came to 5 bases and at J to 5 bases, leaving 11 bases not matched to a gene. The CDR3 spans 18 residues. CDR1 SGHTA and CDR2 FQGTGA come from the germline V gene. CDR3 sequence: CASSPNMPGLAGDNEQFF. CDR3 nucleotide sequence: TGTGCCAGCAGCCCTAATATGCCGGGACTAGCGGGAGACAATGAGCAGTTCTTC.

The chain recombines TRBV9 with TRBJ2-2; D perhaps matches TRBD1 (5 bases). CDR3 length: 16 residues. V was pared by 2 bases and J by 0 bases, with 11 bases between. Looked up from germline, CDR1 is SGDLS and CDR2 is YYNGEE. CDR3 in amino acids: CASSVAGNANTGELFF. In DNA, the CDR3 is TGTGCCAGCAGCGTTGCAGGGAACGCGAACACCGGGGAGCTGTTTTTT.

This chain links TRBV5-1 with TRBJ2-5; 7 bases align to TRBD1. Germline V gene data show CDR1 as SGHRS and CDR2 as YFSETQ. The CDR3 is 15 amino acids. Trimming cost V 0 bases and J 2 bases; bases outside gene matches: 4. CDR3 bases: TGCGCCAGCAGCTTGGGGTCAGGGGGTCAAGAGACCCAGTACTTC. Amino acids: CASSLGSGGQETQYF.

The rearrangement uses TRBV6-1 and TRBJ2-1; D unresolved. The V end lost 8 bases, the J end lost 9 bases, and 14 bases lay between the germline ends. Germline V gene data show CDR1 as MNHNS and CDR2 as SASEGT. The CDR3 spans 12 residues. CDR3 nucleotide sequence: TGTGCCAGCGCACGGCAGTGGGGTGAGCAGTTCTTC. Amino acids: CASARQWGEQFF.

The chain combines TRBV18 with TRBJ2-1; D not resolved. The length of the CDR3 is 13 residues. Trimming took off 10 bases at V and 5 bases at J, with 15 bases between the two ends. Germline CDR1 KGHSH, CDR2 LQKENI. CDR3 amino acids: CATYRTANNEQFF. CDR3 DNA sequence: TGTGCCACGTACCGGACGGCCAACAATGAGCAGTTCTTC.

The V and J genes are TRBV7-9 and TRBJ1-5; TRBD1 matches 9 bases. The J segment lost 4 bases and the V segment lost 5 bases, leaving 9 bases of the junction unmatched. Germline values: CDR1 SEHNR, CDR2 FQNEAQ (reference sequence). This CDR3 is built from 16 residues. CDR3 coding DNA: TGTGCCAGCAGCCTTGGACAGGGGATTGGGAATCAGCCCCAGCATTTT. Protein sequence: CASSLGQGIGNQPQHF.

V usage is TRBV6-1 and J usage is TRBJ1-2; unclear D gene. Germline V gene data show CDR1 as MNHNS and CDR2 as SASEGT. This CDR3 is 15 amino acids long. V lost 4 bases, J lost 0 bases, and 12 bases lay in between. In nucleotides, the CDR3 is TGTGCCAGCAGTGTCACGGGGTCAGCTAACTATGGCTACACCTTC. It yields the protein CASSVTGSANYGYTF.

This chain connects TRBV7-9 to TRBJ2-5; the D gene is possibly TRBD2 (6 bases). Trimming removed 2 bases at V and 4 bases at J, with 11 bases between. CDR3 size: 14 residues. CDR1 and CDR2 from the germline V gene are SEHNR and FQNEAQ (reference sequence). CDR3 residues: CASSLFGGGETQYF. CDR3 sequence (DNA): TGTGCCAGCAGCTTATTCGGGGGAGGAGAGACCCAGTACTTC.

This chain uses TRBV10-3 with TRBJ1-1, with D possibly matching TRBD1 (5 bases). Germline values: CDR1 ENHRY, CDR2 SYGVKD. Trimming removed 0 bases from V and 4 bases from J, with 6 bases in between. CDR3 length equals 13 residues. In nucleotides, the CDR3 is TGTGCCATCAGTGAGTCGAGGGGCACTGAAGCTTTCTTT. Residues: CAISESRGTEAFF.

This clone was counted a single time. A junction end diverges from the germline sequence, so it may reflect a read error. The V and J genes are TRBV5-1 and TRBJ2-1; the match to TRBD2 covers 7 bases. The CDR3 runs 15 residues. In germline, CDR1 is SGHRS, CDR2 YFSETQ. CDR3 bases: TGCACCAGCACCCAGTGGGGGGGAGGCTACAATGAGCAGTTCTTC. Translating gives CTSTQWGGGYNEQFF.

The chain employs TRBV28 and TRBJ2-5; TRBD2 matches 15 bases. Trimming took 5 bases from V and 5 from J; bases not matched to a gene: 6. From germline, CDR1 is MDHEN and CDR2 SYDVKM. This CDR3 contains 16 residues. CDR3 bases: TGTGCCAGCAGTCCTTGGACTAGCGGGAGGGCGGAGACCCAGTACTTC. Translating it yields CASSPWTSGRAETQYF.

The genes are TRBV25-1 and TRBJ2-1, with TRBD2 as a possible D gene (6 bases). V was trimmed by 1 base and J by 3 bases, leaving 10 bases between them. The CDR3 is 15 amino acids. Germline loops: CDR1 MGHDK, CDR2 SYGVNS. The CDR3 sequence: CASSELAGLYNEQFF. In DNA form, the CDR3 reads TGTGCCAGCAGTGAATTGGCGGGACTCTACAATGAGCAGTTCTTC. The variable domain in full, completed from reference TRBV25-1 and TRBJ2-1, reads EADIYQTPRYLVIGTGKKITLECSQTMGHDKMYWYQQDPGMELHLIHYSYGVNSTEKGDLSSESTVSRIRTEHFPLTLESARPSHTSQYLCASSELAGLYNEQFFGPGTRLTVL.

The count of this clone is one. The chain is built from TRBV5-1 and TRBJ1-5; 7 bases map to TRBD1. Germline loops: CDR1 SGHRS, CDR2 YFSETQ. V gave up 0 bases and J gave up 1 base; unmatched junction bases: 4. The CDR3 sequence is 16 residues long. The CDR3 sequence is CASSLEGAGSNQPQHF. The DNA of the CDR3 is TGCGCCAGCAGCTTGGAGGGGGCGGGGAGCAATCAGCCCCAGCATTTT.

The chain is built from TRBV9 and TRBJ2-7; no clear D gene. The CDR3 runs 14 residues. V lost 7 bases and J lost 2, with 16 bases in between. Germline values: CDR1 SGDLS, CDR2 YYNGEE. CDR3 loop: CASGDGLSAYEQYF. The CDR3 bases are TGTGCCAGCGGAGACGGGCTATCAGCCTACGAGCAGTACTTC.

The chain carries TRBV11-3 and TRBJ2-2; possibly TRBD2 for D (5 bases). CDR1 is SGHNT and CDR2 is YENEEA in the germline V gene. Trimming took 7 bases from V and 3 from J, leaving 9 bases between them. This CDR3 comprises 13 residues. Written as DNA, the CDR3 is TGTGCCAGCAAATTCGGGGACACCGGGGAGCTGTTTTTT. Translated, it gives CASKFGDTGELFF.

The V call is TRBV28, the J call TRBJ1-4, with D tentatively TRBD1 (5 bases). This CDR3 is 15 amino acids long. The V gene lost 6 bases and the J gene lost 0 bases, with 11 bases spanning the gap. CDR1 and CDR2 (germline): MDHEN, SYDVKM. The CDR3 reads CASSSAGATNEKLFF. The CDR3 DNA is TGTGCCAGCAGCTCCGCGGGGGCAACTAATGAAAAACTGTTTTTT.

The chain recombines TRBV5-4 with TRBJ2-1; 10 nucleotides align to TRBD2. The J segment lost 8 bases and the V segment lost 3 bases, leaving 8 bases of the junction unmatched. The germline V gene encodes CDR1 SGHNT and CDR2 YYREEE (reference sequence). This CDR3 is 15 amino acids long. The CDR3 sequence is CASSSLAGVSDEQFF. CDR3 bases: TGTGCCAGCAGCTCCCTAGCGGGAGTGTCCGATGAGCAGTTCTTC.

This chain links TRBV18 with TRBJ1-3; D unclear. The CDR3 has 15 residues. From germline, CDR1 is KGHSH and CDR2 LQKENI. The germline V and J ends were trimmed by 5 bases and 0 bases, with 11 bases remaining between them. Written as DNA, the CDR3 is TGTGCCAGCTCATCATTGCCCAGCTCTGGAAACACCATATATTTT. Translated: CASSSLPSSGNTIYF.

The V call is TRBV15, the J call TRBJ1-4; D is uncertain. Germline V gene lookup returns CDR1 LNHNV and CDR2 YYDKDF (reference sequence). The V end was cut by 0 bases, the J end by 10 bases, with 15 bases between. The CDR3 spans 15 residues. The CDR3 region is CATSRDRTGNRKLFF. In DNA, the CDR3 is TGTGCCACCAGCAGAGATCGCACCGGTAATCGAAAACTGTTTTTT.

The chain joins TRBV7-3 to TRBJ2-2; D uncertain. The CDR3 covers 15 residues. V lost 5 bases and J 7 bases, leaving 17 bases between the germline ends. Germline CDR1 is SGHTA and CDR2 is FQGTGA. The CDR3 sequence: CASSQTASGSGELFF. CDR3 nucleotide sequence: TGTGCCAGCAGCCAAACGGCTAGTGGTAGCGGGGAGCTGTTTTTT.

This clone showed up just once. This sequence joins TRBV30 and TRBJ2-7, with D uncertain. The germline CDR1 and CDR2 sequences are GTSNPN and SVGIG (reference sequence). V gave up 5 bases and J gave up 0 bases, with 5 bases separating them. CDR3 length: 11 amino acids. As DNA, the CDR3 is TGTGCCTGGGCTACCTCCTACGAGCAGTACTTC. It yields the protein CAWATSYEQYF.

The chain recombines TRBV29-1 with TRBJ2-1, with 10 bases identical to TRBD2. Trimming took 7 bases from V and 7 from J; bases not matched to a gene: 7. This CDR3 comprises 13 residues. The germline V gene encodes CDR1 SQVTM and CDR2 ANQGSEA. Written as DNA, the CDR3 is TGCAGCGCATTAAGCGGGAGGGCGAATGAGCAGTTCTTC. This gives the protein CSALSGRANEQFF.

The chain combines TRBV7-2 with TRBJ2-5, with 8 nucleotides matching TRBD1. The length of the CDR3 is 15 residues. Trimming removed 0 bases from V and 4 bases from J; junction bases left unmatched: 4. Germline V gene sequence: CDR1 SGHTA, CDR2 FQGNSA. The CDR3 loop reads CASSLARTGTETQYF. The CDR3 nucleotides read TGTGCCAGCAGCTTAGCCCGGACAGGGACAGAGACCCAGTACTTC.